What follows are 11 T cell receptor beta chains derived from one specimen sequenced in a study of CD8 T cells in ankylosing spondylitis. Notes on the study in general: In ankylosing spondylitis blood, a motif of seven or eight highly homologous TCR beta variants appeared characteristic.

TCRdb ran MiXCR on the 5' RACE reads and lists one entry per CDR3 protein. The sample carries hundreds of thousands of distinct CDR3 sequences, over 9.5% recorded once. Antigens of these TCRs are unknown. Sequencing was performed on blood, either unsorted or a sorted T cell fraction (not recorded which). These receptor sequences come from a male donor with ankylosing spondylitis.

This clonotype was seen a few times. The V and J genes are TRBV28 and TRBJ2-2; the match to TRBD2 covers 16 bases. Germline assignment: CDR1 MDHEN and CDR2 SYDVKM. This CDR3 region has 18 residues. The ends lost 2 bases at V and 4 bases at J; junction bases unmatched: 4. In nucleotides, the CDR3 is TGTGCCAGCAGTTTAGTCGGGACTAGCGGGGGGGTCACCGGGGAGCTGTTTTTT. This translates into CASSLVGTSGGVTGELFF.

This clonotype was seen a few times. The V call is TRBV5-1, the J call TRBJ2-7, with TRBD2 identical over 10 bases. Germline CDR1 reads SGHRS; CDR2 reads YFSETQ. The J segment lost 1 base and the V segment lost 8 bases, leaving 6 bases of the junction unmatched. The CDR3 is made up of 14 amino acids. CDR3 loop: CASKSGLASYEQYF. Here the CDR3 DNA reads TGCGCCAGTAAGTCGGGACTAGCGTCCTACGAGCAGTACTTC.

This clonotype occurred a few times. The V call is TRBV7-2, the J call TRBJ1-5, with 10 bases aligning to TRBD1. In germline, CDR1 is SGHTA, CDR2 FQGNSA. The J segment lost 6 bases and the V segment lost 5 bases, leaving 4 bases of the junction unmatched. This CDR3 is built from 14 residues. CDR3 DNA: TGTGCCAGCAGCCCCGGACAGGGGGTTCAGCCCCAGCATTTT. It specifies CASSPGQGVQPQHF.

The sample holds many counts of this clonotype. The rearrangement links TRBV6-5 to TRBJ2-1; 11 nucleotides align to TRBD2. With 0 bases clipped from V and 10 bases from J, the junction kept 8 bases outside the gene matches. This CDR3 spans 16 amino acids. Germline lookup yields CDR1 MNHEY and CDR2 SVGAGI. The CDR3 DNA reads TGTGCCAGCAGTTACTCGGCGTTAGCGGGAGGGCGGGAGCAGTTCTTC. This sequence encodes CASSYSALAGGREQFF.

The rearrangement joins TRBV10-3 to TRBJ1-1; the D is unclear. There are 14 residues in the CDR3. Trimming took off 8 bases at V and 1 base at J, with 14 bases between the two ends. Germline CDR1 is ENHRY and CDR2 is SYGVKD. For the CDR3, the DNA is TGTGCCATCGCCCCAACCGACAAGAACACTGAAGCTTTCTTT. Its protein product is CAIAPTDKNTEAFF.

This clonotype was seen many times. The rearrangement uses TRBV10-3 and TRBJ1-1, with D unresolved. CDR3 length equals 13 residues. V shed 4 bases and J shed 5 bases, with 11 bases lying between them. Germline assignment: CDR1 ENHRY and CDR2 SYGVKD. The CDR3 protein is CAISVGQSTEAFF. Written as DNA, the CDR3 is TGTGCCATCAGTGTAGGGCAATCAACTGAAGCTTTCTTT.

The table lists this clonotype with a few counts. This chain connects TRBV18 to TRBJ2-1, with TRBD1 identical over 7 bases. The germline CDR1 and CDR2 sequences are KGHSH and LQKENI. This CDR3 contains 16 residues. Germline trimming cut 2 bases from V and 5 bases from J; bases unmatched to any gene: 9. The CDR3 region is CASSPMIGTVNNEQFF. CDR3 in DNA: TGTGCCAGCTCACCAATGATTGGGACAGTTAACAATGAGCAGTTCTTC.

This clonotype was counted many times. The DNA of the CDR3 is TGTGCCTGGATGTGGGGGGCCCCCGGGGAGCTGTTTTTT. This codes for CAWMWGAPGELFF. The V gene is TRBV30, the J gene TRBJ2-2; D might be TRBD1 or TRBD2, each matching 6 bases. Germline V gene data show CDR1 as GTSNPN and CDR2 as SVGIG (reference sequence). The CDR3 extends over 13 amino acids. V was shortened by 4 bases and J by 6 bases, with 12 bases between the two germline ends.

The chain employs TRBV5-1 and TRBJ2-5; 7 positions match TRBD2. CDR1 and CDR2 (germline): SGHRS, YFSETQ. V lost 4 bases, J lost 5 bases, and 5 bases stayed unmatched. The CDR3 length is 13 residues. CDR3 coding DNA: TGCGCCAGCAGCATGACTAGCCCGGAGACCCAGTACTTC. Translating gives CASSMTSPETQYF.

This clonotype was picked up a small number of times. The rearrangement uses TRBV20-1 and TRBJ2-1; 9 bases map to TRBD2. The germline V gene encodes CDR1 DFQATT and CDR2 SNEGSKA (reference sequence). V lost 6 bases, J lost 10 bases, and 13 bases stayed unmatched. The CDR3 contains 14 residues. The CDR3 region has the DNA TGCAGTGCCGAGTATAGCGGGGGCAGAGGGGAGCAGTTCTTC. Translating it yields CSAEYSGGRGEQFF.

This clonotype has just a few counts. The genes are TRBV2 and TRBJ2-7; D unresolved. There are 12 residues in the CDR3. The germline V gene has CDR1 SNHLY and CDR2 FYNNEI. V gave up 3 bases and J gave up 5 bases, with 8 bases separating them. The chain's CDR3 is CASSDRGNEQYF. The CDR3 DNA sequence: TGTGCCAGCAGTGACCGCGGAAACGAGCAGTACTTC.